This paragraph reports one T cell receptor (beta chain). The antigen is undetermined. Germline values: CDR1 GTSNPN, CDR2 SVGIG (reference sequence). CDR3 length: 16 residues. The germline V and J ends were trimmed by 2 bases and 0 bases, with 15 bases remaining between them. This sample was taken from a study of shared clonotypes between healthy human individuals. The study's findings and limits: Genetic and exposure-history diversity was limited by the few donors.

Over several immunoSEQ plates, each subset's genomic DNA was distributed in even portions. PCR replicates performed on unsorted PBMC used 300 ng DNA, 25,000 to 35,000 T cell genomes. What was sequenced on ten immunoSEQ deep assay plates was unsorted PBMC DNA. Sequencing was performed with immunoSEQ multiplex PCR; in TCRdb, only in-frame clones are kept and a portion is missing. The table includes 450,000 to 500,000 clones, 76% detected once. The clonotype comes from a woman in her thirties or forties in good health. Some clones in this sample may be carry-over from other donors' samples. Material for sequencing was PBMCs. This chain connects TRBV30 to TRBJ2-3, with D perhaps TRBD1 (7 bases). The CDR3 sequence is CAWSFTTGTSTDTQYF. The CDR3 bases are TGTGCCTGGAGTTTCACGACAGGGACTAGCACAGATACGCAGTATTTT.